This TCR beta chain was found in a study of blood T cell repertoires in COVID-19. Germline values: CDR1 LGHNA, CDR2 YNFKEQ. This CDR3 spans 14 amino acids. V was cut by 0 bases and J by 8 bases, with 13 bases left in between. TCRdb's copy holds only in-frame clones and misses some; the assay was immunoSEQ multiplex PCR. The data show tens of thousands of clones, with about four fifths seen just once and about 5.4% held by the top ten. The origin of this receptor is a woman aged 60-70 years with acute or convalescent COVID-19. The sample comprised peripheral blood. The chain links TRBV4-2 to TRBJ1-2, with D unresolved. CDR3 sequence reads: CASSQDQSGGGYTF. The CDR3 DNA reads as TGTGCCAGCAGCCAAGATCAAAGCGGCGGCGGCTACACCTTC.